Listed below are T cell receptor beta chains from one sample, sequenced in a study of T cells in localized non-small cell lung cancer. Clones were sequenced by immunoSEQ multiplex PCR, and TCRdb holds only the in-frame ones, with some missing. The repertoire includes about 11,000 clones, about 85% of them detected once, and 7.5% to 10% sits in the top ten. Here the sequenced sample was peripheral blood, taken before any cancer treatment. These TCRs come from a male donor older than 55 with stage III lung adenocarcinoma. Both conserved end residues are part of each CDR3. The order of the fields is J gene, D gene, V gene, CDR3 protein. D genes are given only for firm matches.

TRBJ2-3,-,TRBV27,CASSFGNQDTQYF
TRBJ2-1,-,TRBV4-3,CASSQENEQFF
TRBJ1-6,-,TRBV7-9,CASGTDNNSPLHF
TRBJ2-7,-,TRBV5-1,CASSLNRGYEQYF
TRBJ1-6,-,TRBV25-1,CASSVMNSPLHF
TRBJ1-2,TRBD1,TRBV9,CASSAGTANYGYTF
TRBJ1-4,TRBD1,TRBV6-6,CASTQGGTNEKLFF
TRBJ2-1,TRBD1,TRBV4-1,CASSPTPQGAYNEQFF
TRBJ1-3,-,TRBV19,CASSITDSGNTIYF
TRBJ1-1,TRBD1,TRBV27,CASSLYGQGVTEAFF
TRBJ1-1,-,TRBV5-1,CASSLWGREGTEAFF
TRBJ2-7,-,TRBV7-9,CASSFPGRYEQYF
TRBJ2-6,-,TRBV28,CASRGVLGSGANVLTF
TRBJ2-7,TRBD1,TRBV6-6,CASSYAQGANEQYF
TRBJ1-4,-,TRBV6-1,CASSQIGEKLFF
TRBJ2-5,TRBD2,TRBV11-2,CASQEAGPRETQYF
TRBJ2-1,-,TRBV28,CASSPTRASNNEQFF
TRBJ2-2,TRBD1,TRBV5-1,CASYGTGGGNTGELFF
TRBJ2-5,TRBD2,TRBV9,CASSVRTSGGMETQYF
TRBJ1-6,-,TRBV7-2,CASSLARRGYSPLHF
TRBJ2-2,TRBD1,TRBV7-6,CASSLGQGAATGELFF
TRBJ2-7,-,TRBV18,CASSPRLTGLVQYF
TRBJ1-5,-,TRBV19,CASTPPQKQANQPQHF
TRBJ1-3,-,TRBV7-9,CASSLSLSGNTIYF
TRBJ2-1,TRBD2,TRBV9,CASSGYRPGLAGGFNNEQFF
TRBJ1-1,TRBD1,TRBV12-5,CASGLVLTGDTEAFF
TRBJ1-4,-,TRBV4-3,CASSRYGKWGSANEKLFF
TRBJ1-2,-,TRBV5-1,CASSLERTAYGYTF
TRBJ2-2,-,TRBV10-3,CAISSAPSTGELFF